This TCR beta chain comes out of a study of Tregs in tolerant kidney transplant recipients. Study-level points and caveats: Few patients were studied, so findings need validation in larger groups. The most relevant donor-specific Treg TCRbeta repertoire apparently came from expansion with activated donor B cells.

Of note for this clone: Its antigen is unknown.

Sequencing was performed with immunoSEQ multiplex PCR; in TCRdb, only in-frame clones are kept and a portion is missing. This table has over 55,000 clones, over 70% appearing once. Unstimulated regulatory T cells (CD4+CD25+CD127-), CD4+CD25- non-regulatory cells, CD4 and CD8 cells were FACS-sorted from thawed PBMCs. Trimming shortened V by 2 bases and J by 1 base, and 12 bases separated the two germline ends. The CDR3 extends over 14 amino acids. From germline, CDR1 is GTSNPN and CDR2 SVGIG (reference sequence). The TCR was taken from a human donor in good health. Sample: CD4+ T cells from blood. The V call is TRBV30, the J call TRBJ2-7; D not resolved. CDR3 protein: CAWSRGGESYEQYF. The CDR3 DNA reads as TGTGCCTGGAGTCGAGGCGGAGAGTCCTACGAGCAGTACTTC.